These 27 T cell receptor beta chains were sequenced from one sample in a study of blood T cell repertoires in COVID-19. The table came from immunoSEQ multiplex PCR; TCRdb's copy has only in-frame clones and leaves some out. The sample comprises about 55,000 clones, around 83% of which are singletons, and around 1.9% rests with the top ten. The specimen was peripheral blood. These receptors were obtained from a woman in her fifties or sixties with acute or convalescent COVID-19.

The chain employs TRBV5-1 and TRBJ2-3, with 14 bases identical to TRBD2. J was trimmed by 2 bases and V by 4 bases; bases with no gene match: 6. The CDR3 sequence is 17 residues long. Germline V gene data show CDR1 as SGHRS and CDR2 as YFSETQ. CDR3 region: CASSPRGLAGDTDTQYF. The CDR3 DNA is TGCGCCAGCAGCCCGAGGGGACTAGCGGGAGACACAGATACGCAGTATTTT. The full variable domain, its missing parts supplied by reference TRBV5-1 and TRBJ2-3, is KAGVTQTPRYLIKTRGQQVTLSCSPISGHRSVSWYQQTPGQGLQFLFEYFSETQRNKGNFPGRFSGRQFSNSRSEMNVSTLELGDSALYLCASSPRGLAGDTDTQYFGPGTRLTVL.

The rearrangement joins TRBV6-5 to TRBJ1-6; D unclear. Between the trimmed V and J ends, which lost 7 bases and 0 bases, there was a span of 10 bases. Germline CDR1 is MNHEY and CDR2 is SVGAGI. This CDR3 contains 15 residues. Here the CDR3 reads CASTVSSSYNSPLHF. The CDR3 coding sequence is TGTGCCAGCACCGTTTCTAGCTCCTATAATTCACCCCTCCACTTT.

This chain links TRBV9 with TRBJ2-1, with D possibly TRBD2 on 7 matching bases. Trimming left V 8 bases short and J 0 bases short, with 15 bases between. The CDR3 extends over 15 amino acids. Germline-derived CDR1 and CDR2 are SGDLS and YYNGEE. The CDR3 loop is CASTRGGSSYNEQFF. CDR3 bases: TGTGCCAGTACGAGGGGGGGAAGCTCCTACAATGAGCAGTTCTTC.

The V gene is TRBV5-4, the J gene TRBJ2-5, with a tentative D call TRBD1 (6 bases). The germline V gene has CDR1 SGHNT and CDR2 YYREEE (reference sequence). The CDR3 length is 15 residues. Between the trimmed V and J ends, which lost 2 bases and 5 bases, there was a span of 16 bases. The CDR3 region is CASSFELTQGETQYF. The DNA of the CDR3 is TGTGCCAGCAGCTTTGAGTTGACGCAGGGGGAGACCCAGTACTTC.

The sample holds one count of this clone. The chain is built from TRBV30 and TRBJ1-3, with D perhaps matching TRBD1 (5 bases). The CDR3 is made up of 15 amino acids. Germline CDR1 GTSNPN, CDR2 SVGIG (reference sequence). Trimming cost V 5 bases and J 4 bases, with 18 bases left between them. The DNA for the CDR3 is TGTGCCTGGGTCACGACAGCTTTATTCGGAAACACCATATATTTT. Protein: CAWVTTALFGNTIYF.

Only one count was recorded for this clone. This rearrangement joins TRBV5-1 to TRBJ2-1; D ambiguous. CDR3 length equals 13 residues. Trimming took 5 bases from V and 9 from J, leaving 15 bases between them. Germline CDR1 reads SGHRS; CDR2 reads YFSETQ. CDR3 sequence (DNA): TGCGCCAGCAGGTTTGAGGCCCCACCTGAGCAGTTCTTC. Translating gives CASRFEAPPEQFF.

The V call is TRBV7-9, the J call TRBJ2-1; D call uncertain. From germline, CDR1 is SEHNR and CDR2 FQNEAQ (reference sequence). Trimming cost V 0 bases and J 3 bases, with 3 bases left between them. The CDR3 length is 13 residues. In nucleotides, the CDR3 is TGTGCCAGCAGCTTAGCTAGCTACAATGAGCAGTTCTTC. This encodes CASSLASYNEQFF.

The J gene is TRBJ2-3, the V gene TRBV6-5; D gene ambiguous. Per the germline V gene, CDR1 is MNHEY and CDR2 is SVGAGI. V was pared by 6 bases and J by 3 bases, with 16 bases between. There are 15 residues in the CDR3. Here the CDR3 DNA reads TGTGCCAGCAGGAGAACTCATATAATAACAGATACGCAGTATTTT. It yields the protein CASRRTHIITDTQYF.

The gene calls are TRBV30 and TRBJ1-2, with 9 positions matching TRBD1. The germline CDR1 and CDR2 sequences are GTSNPN and SVGIG (reference sequence). The CDR3 has 16 amino acids. After removal of 0 bases from V and 4 bases from J, the junction contained 9 bases not matched to a gene. The CDR3 loop is CAWSVQGQGGLYGYTF. DNA of the CDR3: TGTGCCTGGAGTGTTCAGGGACAGGGTGGCCTCTATGGCTACACCTTC.

The genes are TRBV18 and TRBJ1-2; 8 nucleotides align to TRBD1. Germline V gives CDR1 KGHSH, CDR2 LQKENI. The junction had 6 bases not matched to a gene; V was cut back by 3 bases and J by 3 bases. There are 15 residues in the CDR3. CDR3 sequence: CASSPRGGQDYGYTF. The CDR3 nucleotides are TGTGCCAGCTCACCCAGGGGGGGACAGGACTATGGCTACACCTTC.

The chain uses TRBV18 and TRBJ1-4; possible D gene TRBD1, 6 bases. This CDR3 contains 15 residues. The V end lost 6 bases, the J end lost 4 bases, and 15 bases lay between the germline ends. Per germline, CDR1 KGHSH and CDR2 LQKENI. In nucleotides, the CDR3 is TGTGCCAGCTCGCCTGACACAGGGAGTAATGAAAAACTGTTTTTT. This gives the protein CASSPDTGSNEKLFF.

The chain combines TRBV10-3 with TRBJ1-4; the match to TRBD1 covers 8 bases. After removal of 10 bases from V and 5 bases from J, the junction contained 9 bases not matched to a gene. The CDR3 consists of 14 residues. Per germline, CDR1 ENHRY and CDR2 SYGVKD. CDR3 sequence: CASQGDRPNEKLFF. The CDR3 coding sequence is TGTGCCAGCCAGGGGGACAGGCCAAATGAAAAACTGTTTTTT.

This clone came up once. The rearrangement uses TRBV5-1 and TRBJ2-1; 13 bases agree with TRBD2. Looked up from germline, CDR1 is SGHRS and CDR2 is YFSETQ. The CDR3 spans 15 residues. The junction had 6 bases not matched to a gene; V was cut back by 4 bases and J by 8 bases. The CDR3 spells CASSRGTSGDYEQFF. The CDR3 DNA is TGCGCCAGCAGCAGGGGGACTAGCGGGGATTATGAGCAGTTCTTC.

The V and J genes are TRBV30 and TRBJ1-4; D ambiguous. Trimming left V 7 bases short and J 4 bases short, with 19 bases between. Germline loops: CDR1 GTSNPN, CDR2 SVGIG (reference sequence). This CDR3 is built from 15 residues. The CDR3 reads CASSILGLGNEKLFF. CDR3 bases: TGTGCCTCTTCGATCTTGGGCCTCGGTAATGAAAAACTGTTTTTT.

The chain recombines TRBV28 with TRBJ1-1, with D possibly being TRBD1 (6 bases). V was trimmed by 6 bases and J by 6 bases, leaving 14 bases between them. CDR1 and CDR2 from the germline V gene are MDHEN and SYDVKM. The CDR3 is made up of 13 amino acids. Here the CDR3 DNA reads TGTGCCAGCAGGAAACAGGGTTCCTCTGAAGCTTTCTTT. It translates to CASRKQGSSEAFF. Based on the CDR3 plus reference TRBV28 and TRBJ1-1, the full variable domain is DVKVTQSSRYLVKRTGEKVFLECVQDMDHENMFWYRQDPGLGLRLIYFSYDVKMKEKGDIPEGYSVSREKKERFSLILESASTNQTSMYLCASRKQGSSEAFFGQGTRLTVV.

This clone was picked up one time. The rearrangement joins TRBV7-8 to TRBJ1-6; 8 bases match TRBD1. CDR1 and CDR2 (germline): SGHVS, FQNEAQ. V was clipped by 2 bases and J by 8 bases; unmatched bases: 5. The CDR3 loop spans 15 amino acids. The CDR3 sequence is CASSLQGADYSPLHF. The CDR3 DNA reads TGTGCCAGCAGCTTACAGGGGGCGGACTATTCACCCCTCCACTTT.

This clone was counted a few times. The V call is TRBV2, the J call TRBJ1-6; possibly TRBD1 for D (5 bases). The CDR3 extends over 14 amino acids. Trimming took off 4 bases at V and 8 bases at J, with 12 bases between the two ends. CDR1 and CDR2 from the germline V gene are SNHLY and FYNNEI. The CDR3, as DNA: TGTGCCAGCAGTGGTGCAGGGATGGATTCACCCCTCCACTTT. This translates into CASSGAGMDSPLHF.

This clone was counted between two and nine times. The chain links TRBV3-1 (or the pseudogene TRBV3-2) to TRBJ1-1; D is possibly TRBD1 (6 bases). This CDR3 has 14 residues. Germline CDR1 and CDR2: LGHDT and YNNKEL (reference sequence). The ends were cut back, 3 bases at V and 1 base at J, with 9 bases in the middle. For the CDR3, the DNA is TGTGCCAGCAGCCACCTACAGGGGAACACTGAAGCTTTCTTT. Protein: CASSHLQGNTEAFF.

The V and J genes are TRBV7-2 and TRBJ1-6; no clear D gene. The CDR3 has 18 amino acids. V shed 5 bases and J shed 7 bases, with 24 bases lying between them. From germline, CDR1 is SGHTA and CDR2 FQGNSA. This CDR3 reads CASSHLSPLTTENSPLHF. The CDR3 coding sequence is TGTGCCAGCAGCCATCTAAGTCCCTTAACAACGGAGAATTCACCCCTCCACTTT.

In its sample, this clone was seen once. The chain carries TRBV2 and TRBJ1-2; 7 bases fit TRBD1. The germline V gene has CDR1 SNHLY and CDR2 FYNNEI. The junction had 7 bases not matched to a gene; V was cut back by 4 bases and J by 8 bases. The CDR3 covers 13 residues. CDR3 nucleotides: TGTGCCAGCAGTGGTGAGACAGGGACCGGCTACACCTTC. The encoded protein is CASSGETGTGYTF.

The chain uses TRBV6-2 or TRBV6-3 and TRBJ1-1, with D unclear. Trimming took 2 bases from V and 5 from J, leaving 12 bases between them. The germline V gene has CDR1 MNHEY and CDR2 SVGEGT. The CDR3 has 14 amino acids. CDR3 loop: CASSYTVSGTEAFF. CDR3 nucleotides: TGTGCCAGCAGTTACACGGTTTCGGGGACTGAAGCTTTCTTT.

V gene TRBV7-2 combines with J gene TRBJ2-5, with 9 bases that match TRBD2. V gave up 1 base and J gave up 4 bases; unmatched junction bases: 10. The CDR3 consists of 17 residues. The germline V gene encodes CDR1 SGHTA and CDR2 FQGNSA. The CDR3 nucleotides are TGTGCCAGCAGCTTAGGAGGCGGGGGGGCGAATGCAGAGACCCAGTACTTC. It is translated as CASSLGGGGANAETQYF.

The genes are TRBV3-1 (or the pseudogene TRBV3-2) and TRBJ2-1; possibly TRBD2 for D (5 bases). The CDR3 is made up of 15 amino acids. V lost 2 bases to trimming and J lost 7 bases, with 15 bases between them. Germline V lookup: CDR1 LGHDT, CDR2 YNNKEL (reference sequence). CDR3 protein: CASSQRGSSVNEQFF. CDR3 sequence (DNA): TGTGCCAGCAGCCAACGGGGATCCTCGGTGAATGAGCAGTTCTTC.

The chain is built from TRBV28 and TRBJ2-1; D is unclear. V lost 3 bases and J lost 4, with 13 bases in between. The CDR3 extends over 15 amino acids. Germline CDR1 MDHEN, CDR2 SYDVKM. CDR3 sequence reads: CASSFVGGQYNEQFF. CDR3 bases: TGTGCCAGCAGTTTTGTAGGCGGTCAATACAATGAGCAGTTCTTC.

In its sample, this clone was seen once. The rearrangement links TRBV6-5 to TRBJ1-5; D is possibly TRBD1 (5 bases). V dropped 4 bases and J dropped 7 bases, with 11 bases sitting between them. The CDR3 runs 13 residues. Germline values: CDR1 MNHEY, CDR2 SVGAGI. The CDR3 region is CASSSRALQPQHF. The CDR3 bases are TGTGCCAGCAGTTCCAGGGCCCTCCAGCCCCAGCATTTT.

V and J are TRBV3-1 (or the pseudogene TRBV3-2) and TRBJ2-3; no definite D call. The V end lost 4 bases, the J end lost 1 base, and 12 bases lay between the germline ends. The CDR3 has 15 residues. Germline assignment: CDR1 LGHDT and CDR2 YNNKEL (reference sequence). The CDR3 reads CASSPIISGTDTQYF. The CDR3 nucleotides read TGTGCCAGCAGCCCGATCATTAGTGGCACAGATACGCAGTATTTT.

V is TRBV5-4 and J is TRBJ2-2; TRBD2 matches 9 bases. Germline CDR1 is SGHNT and CDR2 is YYREEE (reference sequence). The CDR3 is made up of 15 amino acids. Trimming removed 4 bases from V and 0 bases from J; junction bases left unmatched: 1. CDR3 sequence (DNA): TGTGCCAGCAGCCTAGCGGGAACGAACACCGGGGAGCTGTTTTTT. Translated, it gives CASSLAGTNTGELFF.